This T cell receptor (beta chain) is from a study of T cells after yellow fever vaccination. About the research overall: Low-cell-number fractions were prepared with SMART-Seq v4 Ultra Low Input. Study findings and constraints: The study re-detected most primary-vaccination clones after the booster (about 96% CD4, around 90% CD8). Only a small proportion of the clonotypes turned up in both the CD4 and the CD8 compartments, likely arising from convergent recombination.

Germline lookup yields CDR1 LGHNA and CDR2 YSLEER. The CDR3 sequence is 14 residues long. V lost 3 bases and J lost 7; bases outside the gene matches: 6. This clonotype has more than one count but fewer than ten. Antigen unknown. As TCR cDNA was made by 5'RACE template switching, a universal primer site and UMIs were added. One entry per CDR3 protein results from TCRdb running MiXCR on the 5' RACE reads. This table holds hundreds of thousands of distinct CDR3 sequences, around 6.5% found once. The V gene is TRBV4-3, the J gene TRBJ1-2; the match to TRBD1 covers 9 bases. Source: PBMCs, taken 5 days after the yellow fever booster vaccination. The clonotype originates from a man aged 25 to 40 who received the YFV17D yellow fever vaccine. The CDR3 loop is CASSQDRGLTGYTF. The CDR3 coding sequence is TGCGCCAGCAGCCAGGACAGGGGTCTCACTGGCTACACCTTC.